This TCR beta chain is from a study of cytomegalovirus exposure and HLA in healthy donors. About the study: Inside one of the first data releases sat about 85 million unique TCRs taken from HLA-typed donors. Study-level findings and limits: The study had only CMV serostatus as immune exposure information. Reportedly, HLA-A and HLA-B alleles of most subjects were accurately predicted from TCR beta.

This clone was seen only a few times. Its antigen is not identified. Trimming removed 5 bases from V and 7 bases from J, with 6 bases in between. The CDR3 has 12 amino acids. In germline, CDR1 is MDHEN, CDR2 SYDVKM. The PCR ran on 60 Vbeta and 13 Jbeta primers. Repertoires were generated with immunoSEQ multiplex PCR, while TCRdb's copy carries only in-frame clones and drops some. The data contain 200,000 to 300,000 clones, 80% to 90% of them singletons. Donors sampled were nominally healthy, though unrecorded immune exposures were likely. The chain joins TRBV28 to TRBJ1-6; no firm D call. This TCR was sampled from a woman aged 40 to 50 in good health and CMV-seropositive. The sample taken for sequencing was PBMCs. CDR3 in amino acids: CASSVLNSPLHF. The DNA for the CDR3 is TGTGCCAGCAGTGTATTAAATTCACCCCTCCACTTT.